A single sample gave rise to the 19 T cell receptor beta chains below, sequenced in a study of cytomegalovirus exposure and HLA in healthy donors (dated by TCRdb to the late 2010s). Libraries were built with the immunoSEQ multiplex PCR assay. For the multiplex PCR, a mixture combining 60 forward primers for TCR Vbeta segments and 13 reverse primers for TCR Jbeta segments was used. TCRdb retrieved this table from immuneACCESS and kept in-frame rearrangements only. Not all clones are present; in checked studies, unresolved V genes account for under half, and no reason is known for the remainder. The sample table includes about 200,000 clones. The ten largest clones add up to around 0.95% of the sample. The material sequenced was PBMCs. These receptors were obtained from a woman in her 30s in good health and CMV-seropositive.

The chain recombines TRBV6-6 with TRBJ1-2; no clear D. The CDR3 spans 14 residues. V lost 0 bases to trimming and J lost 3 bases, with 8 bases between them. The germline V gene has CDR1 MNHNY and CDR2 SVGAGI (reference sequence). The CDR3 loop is CASSYSIADYGYTF. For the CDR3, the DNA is TGTGCCAGCAGTTACTCTATAGCTGACTATGGCTACACCTTC.

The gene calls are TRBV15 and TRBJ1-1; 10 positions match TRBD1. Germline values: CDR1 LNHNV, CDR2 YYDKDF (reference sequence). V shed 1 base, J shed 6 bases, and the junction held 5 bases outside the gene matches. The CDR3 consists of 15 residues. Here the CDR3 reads CATSRGTGGAAEAFF. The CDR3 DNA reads TGTGCCACCAGCAGAGGGACAGGGGGGGCGGCTGAAGCTTTCTTT. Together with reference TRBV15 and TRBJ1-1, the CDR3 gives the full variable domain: DAMVIQNPRYQVTQFGKPVTLSCSQTLNHNVMYWYQQKSSQAPKLLFHYYDKDFNNEADTPDNFQSRRPNTSFCFLDIRSPGLGDTAMYLCATSRGTGGAAEAFFGQGTRLTVV.

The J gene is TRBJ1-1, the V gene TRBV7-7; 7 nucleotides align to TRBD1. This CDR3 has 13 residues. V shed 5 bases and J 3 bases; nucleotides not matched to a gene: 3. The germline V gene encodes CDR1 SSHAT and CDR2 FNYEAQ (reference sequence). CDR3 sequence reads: CASSLDRDTEAFF. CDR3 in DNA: TGTGCCAGCAGCCTAGACAGGGACACTGAAGCTTTCTTT.

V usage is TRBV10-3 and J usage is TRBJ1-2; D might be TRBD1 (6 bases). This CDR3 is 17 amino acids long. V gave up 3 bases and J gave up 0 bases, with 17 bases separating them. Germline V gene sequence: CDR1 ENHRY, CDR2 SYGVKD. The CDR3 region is CAISDPLNRVANYGYTF. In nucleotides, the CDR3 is TGTGCCATCAGTGACCCACTGAACAGGGTAGCTAACTATGGCTACACCTTC.

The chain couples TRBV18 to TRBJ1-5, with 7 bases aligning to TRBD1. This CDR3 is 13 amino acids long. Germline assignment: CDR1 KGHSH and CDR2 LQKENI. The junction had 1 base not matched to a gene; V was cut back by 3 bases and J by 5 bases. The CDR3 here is CASSPGTDQPQHF. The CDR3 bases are TGTGCCAGCTCACCTGGGACAGATCAGCCCCAGCATTTT. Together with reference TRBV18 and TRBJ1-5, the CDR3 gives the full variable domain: NAGVMQNPRHLVRRRGQEARLRCSPMKGHSHVYWYRQLPEEGLKFMVYLQKENIIDESGMPKERFSAEFPKEGPSILRIQQVVRGDSAAYFCASSPGTDQPQHFGDGTRLSIL.

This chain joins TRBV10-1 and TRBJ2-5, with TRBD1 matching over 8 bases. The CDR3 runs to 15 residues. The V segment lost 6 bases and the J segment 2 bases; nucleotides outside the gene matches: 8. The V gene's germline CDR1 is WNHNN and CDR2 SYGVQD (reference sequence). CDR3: CASRGQGTGQETQYF. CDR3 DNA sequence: TGCGCCAGCAGAGGACAGGGAACGGGACAAGAGACCCAGTACTTC.

The CDR3 DNA reads as TGTGCCAGCAGGGAGGGGGCAGGGGGGCCCCAGCATTTT. This gives the protein CASREGAGGPQHF. This chain uses TRBV25-1 with TRBJ1-5; 7 bases are shared with TRBD1. In germline, CDR1 is MGHDK, CDR2 SYGVNS. There are 13 residues in the CDR3. The J segment lost 9 bases and the V segment lost 6 bases, leaving 8 bases of the junction unmatched.

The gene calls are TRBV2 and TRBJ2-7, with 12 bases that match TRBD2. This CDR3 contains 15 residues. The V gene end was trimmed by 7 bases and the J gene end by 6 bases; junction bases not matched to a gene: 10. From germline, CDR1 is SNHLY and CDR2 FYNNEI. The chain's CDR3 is CASTRSSGGATEQYF. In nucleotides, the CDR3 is TGTGCCAGCACCCGATCTAGCGGGGGGGCGACCGAGCAGTACTTC.

The CDR3 region is CASSEARTGITMNYGYTF. The CDR3, as DNA: TGTGCCAGCAGTGAAGCAAGGACAGGGATAACCATGAACTATGGCTACACCTTC. The chain has TRBV6-1 and TRBJ1-2; 8 bases match TRBD1. CDR3 size: 18 residues. The V segment lost 0 bases and the J segment 2 bases; nucleotides outside the gene matches: 11. Germline V gives CDR1 MNHNS, CDR2 SASEGT.

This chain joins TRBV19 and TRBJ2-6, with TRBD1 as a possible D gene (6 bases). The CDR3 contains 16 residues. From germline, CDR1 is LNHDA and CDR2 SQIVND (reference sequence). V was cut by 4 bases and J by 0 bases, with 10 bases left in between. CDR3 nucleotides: TGTGCCAGTAGTACCGACAGGTACTCTGGGGCCAACGTCCTGACTTTC. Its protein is CASSTDRYSGANVLTF.

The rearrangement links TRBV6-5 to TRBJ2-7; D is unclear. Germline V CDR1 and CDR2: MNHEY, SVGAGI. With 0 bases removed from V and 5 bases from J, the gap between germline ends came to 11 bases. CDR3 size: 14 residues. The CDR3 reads CASSYSFSQDEQYF. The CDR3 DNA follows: TGTGCCAGCAGTTACTCGTTCTCCCAGGACGAGCAGTACTTC.

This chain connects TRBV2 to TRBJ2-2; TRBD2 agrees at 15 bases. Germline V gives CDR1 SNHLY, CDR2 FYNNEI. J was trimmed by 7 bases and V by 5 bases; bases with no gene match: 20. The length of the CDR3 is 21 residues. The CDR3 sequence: CASSQPGLAGGPSTWGGELFF. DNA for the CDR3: TGTGCCAGCAGTCAACCAGGACTAGCGGGAGGGCCCTCGACCTGGGGCGGGGAGCTGTTTTTT.

The CDR3 coding sequence is TGCGCCAGCAGCCTACTAGCGGGAGGGCCCCTCTCCTACAATGAGCAGTTCTTC. This codes for CASSLLAGGPLSYNEQFF. The chain uses TRBV5-1 and TRBJ2-1; 13 bases match TRBD2. The germline gives CDR1 SGHRS, CDR2 YFSETQ. The CDR3 spans 18 residues. The junction had 7 bases not matched to a gene; V was cut back by 4 bases and J by 0 bases.

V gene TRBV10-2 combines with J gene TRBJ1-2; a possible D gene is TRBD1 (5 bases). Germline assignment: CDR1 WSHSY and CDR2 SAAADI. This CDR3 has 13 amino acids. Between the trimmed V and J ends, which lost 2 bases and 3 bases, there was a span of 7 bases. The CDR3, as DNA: TGCGCCAGCAGTGAGGGGGGGTACTATGGCTACACCTTC. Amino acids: CASSEGGYYGYTF.

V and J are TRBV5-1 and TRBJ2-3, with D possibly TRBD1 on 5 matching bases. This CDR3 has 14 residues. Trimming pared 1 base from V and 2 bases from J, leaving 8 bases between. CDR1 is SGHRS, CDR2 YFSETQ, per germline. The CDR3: CASSLQGVTDTQYF. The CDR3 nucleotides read TGCGCCAGCAGCTTGCAGGGCGTCACAGATACGCAGTATTTT.

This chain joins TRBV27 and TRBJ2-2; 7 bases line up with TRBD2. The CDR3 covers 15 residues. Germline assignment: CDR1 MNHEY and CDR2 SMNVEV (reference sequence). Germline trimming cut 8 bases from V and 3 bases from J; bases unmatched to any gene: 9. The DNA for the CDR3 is TGTGCCAGCCGAGTTTTGGGGGGGGACACCGGGGAGCTGTTTTTT. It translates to CASRVLGGDTGELFF.

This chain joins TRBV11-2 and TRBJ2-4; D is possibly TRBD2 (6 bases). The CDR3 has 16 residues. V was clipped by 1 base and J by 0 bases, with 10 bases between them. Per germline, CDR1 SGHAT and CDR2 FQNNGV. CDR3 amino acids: CASSLGMGGAKNIQYF. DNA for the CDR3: TGTGCCAGCAGCTTAGGAATGGGAGGAGCCAAAAACATTCAGTACTTC.

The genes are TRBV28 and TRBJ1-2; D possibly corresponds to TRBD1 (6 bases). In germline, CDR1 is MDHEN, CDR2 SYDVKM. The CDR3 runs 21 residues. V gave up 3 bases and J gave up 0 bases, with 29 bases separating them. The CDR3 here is CASSFSSWRGQTPKTNYGYTF. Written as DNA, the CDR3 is TGTGCCAGCAGTTTTTCCTCATGGCGGGGGCAGACCCCTAAGACTAACTATGGCTACACCTTC.

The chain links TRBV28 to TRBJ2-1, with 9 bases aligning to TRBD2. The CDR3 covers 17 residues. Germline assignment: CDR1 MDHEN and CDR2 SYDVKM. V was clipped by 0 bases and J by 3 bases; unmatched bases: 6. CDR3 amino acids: CASSLWGSGSFYNEQFF. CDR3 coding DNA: TGTGCCAGCAGTTTATGGGGTAGCGGGAGTTTCTACAATGAGCAGTTCTTC.